The 2 T cell receptor beta chains presented below share a single source sample, sequenced in a study of glioma-infiltrating T cells after dendritic cell vaccination. The protocol was immunoSEQ multiplex PCR, while the TCRdb copy is restricted to in-frame clones and leaves out a portion. The table shows 65,000 to 80,000 clones, with about nine tenths occurring only once. The time point: after dendritic cell vaccination, including at tumor progression/relapse. The sample consisted of blood, taken after dendritic cell vaccination. Receptors originate from a human donor with glioblastoma.

This clone was counted a single time. The genes are TRBV5-1 and TRBJ2-7; 10 bases map to TRBD1. This CDR3 comprises 15 residues. Germline lookup yields CDR1 SGHRS and CDR2 YFSETQ. The ends lost 4 bases at V and 1 base at J; junction bases unmatched: 5. In DNA, the CDR3 is TGCGCCAGCAGCATAGACAGGGGGCTTTCCTACGAGCAGTACTTC. Protein sequence: CASSIDRGLSYEQYF.

The chain joins TRBV27 to TRBJ2-5; 7 positions agree with TRBD1. The trim removed 2 bases at V and 5 bases at J, leaving 11 bases unmatched. The CDR3 contains 16 residues. CDR1 MNHEY and CDR2 SMNVEV come from the germline V gene (reference sequence). The CDR3, as DNA: TGTGCCAGCAGTTTAATCTGGGACAGACGCGGCGAGACCCAGTACTTC. As protein: CASSLIWDRRGETQYF.